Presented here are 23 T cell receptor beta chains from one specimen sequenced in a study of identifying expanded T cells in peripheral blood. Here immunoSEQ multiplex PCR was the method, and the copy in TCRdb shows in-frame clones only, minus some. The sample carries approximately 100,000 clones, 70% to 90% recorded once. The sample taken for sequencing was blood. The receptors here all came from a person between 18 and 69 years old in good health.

The CDR3 region has the DNA TGTGCCAGTACTCCAAACGGGAGGGTGAGGGAGCAGTACTTC. Amino acids: CASTPNGRVREQYF. The chain employs TRBV19 and TRBJ2-7; 8 nucleotides align to TRBD2. This CDR3 is built from 14 residues. The ends lost 7 bases at V and 7 bases at J; junction bases unmatched: 12. CDR1 and CDR2 (germline): LNHDA, SQIVND (reference sequence). The complete variable domain, with remaining parts taken from reference TRBV19 and TRBJ2-7, reads DGGITQSPKYLFRKEGQNVTLSCEQNLNHDAMYWYRQDPGQGLRLIYYSQIVNDFQKGDIAEGYSVSREKKESFPLTVTSAQKNPTAFYLCASTPNGRVREQYFGPGTRLTVT.

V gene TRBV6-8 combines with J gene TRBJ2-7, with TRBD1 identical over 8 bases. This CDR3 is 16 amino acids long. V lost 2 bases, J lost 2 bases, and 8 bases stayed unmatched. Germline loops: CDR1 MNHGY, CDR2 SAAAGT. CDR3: CASSYRRRTGTYEQYF. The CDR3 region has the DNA TGTGCCAGCAGTTACAGGAGGAGGACAGGGACCTACGAGCAGTACTTC.

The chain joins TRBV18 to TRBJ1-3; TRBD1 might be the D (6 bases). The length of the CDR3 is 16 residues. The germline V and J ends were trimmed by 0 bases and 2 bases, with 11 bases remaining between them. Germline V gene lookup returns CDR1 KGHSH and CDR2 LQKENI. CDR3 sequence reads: CASSPPEGVTGNTIYF. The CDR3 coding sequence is TGTGCCAGCTCACCACCGGAGGGGGTAACTGGAAACACCATATATTTT.

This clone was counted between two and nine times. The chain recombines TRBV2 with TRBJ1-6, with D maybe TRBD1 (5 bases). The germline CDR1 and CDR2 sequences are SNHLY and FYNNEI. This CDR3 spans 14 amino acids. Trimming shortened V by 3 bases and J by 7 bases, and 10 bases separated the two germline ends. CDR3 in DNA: TGTGCCAGCAGTGATTGGGGGAGGAATTCACCCCTCCACTTT. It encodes CASSDWGRNSPLHF.

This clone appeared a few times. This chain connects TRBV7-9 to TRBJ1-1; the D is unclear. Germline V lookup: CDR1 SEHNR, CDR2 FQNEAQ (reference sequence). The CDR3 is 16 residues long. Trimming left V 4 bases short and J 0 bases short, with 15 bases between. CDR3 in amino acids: CASSSNYALMNTEAFF. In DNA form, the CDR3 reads TGTGCCAGCAGCTCCAACTACGCGCTCATGAACACTGAAGCTTTCTTT.

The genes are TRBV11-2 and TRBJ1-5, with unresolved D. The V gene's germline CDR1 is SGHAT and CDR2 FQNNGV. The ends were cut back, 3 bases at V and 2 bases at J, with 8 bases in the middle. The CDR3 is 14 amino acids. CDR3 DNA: TGTGCCAGCAGCTTCGATGGGGGCAATCAGCCCCAGCATTTT. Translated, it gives CASSFDGGNQPQHF.

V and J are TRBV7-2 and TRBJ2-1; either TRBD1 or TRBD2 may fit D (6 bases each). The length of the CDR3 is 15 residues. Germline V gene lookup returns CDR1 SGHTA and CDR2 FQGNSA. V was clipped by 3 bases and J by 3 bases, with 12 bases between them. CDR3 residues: CASSLGGLDYNEQFF. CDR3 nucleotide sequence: TGTGCCAGCAGCTTGGGGGGCCTGGACTACAATGAGCAGTTCTTC.

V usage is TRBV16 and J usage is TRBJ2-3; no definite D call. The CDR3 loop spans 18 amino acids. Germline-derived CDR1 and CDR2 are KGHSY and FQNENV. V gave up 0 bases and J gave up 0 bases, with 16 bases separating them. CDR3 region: CASSQSIIWPESTDTQYF. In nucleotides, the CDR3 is TGTGCCAGCAGCCAATCGATTATTTGGCCAGAGAGCACAGATACGCAGTATTTT. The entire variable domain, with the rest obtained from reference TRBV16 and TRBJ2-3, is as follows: GEEVAQTPKHLVRGEGQKAKLYCAPIKGHSYVFWYQQVLKNEFKFLISFQNENVFDETGMPKERFSAKCLPNSPCSLEIQATKLEDSAVYFCASSQSIIWPESTDTQYFGPGTRLTVL.

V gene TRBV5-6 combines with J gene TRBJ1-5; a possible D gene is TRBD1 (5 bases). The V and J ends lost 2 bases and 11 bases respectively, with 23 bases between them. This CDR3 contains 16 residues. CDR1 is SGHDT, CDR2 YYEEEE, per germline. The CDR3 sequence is CASSLFVGAGGLAQHF. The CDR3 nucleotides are TGTGCCAGCAGCTTATTTGTTGGGGCCGGAGGATTAGCCCAGCATTTT. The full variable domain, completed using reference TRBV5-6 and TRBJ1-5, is DAGVTQSPTHLIKTRGQQVTLRCSPKSGHDTVSWYQQALGQGPQFIFQYYEEEERQRGNFPDRFSGHQFPNYSSELNVNALLLGDSALYLCASSLFVGAGGLAQHFGDGTRLSIL.

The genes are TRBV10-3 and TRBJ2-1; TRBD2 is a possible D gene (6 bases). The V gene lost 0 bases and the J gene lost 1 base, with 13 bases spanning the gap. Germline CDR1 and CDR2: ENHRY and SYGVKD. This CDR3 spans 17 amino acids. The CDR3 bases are TGTGCCATCAGTGAGTCGACCCCCAGCGGGTCCTACAATGAGCAGTTCTTC. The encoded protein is CAISESTPSGSYNEQFF.

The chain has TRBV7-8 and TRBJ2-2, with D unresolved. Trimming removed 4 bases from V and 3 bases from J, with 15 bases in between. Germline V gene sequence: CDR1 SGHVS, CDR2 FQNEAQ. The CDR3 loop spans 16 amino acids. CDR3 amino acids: CASSSTGSYYTGELFF. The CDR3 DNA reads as TGTGCCAGCAGCTCCACCGGCAGCTACTACACCGGGGAGCTGTTTTTT.

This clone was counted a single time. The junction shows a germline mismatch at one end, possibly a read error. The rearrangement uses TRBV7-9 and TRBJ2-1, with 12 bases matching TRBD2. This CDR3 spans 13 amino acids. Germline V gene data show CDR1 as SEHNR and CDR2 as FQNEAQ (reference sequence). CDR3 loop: CASSADGLAGILF. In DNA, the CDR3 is TGTGCCAGCAGCGCCGATGGACTAGCGGGGATCCTCTTC.

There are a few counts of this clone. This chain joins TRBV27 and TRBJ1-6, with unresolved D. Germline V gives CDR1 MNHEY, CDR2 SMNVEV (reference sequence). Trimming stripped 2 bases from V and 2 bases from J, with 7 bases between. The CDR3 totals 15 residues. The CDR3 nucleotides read TGTGCCAGCAGTTTACTGGGGACCTATAATTCACCCCTCCACTTT. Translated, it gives CASSLLGTYNSPLHF.

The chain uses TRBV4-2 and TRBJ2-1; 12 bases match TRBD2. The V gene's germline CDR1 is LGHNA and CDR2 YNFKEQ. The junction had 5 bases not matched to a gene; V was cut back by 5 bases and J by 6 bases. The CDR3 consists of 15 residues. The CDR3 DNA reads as TGTGCCAGCAGCGCACTAGCGGGGGGCCTCAATGAGCAGTTCTTC. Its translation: CASSALAGGLNEQFF.

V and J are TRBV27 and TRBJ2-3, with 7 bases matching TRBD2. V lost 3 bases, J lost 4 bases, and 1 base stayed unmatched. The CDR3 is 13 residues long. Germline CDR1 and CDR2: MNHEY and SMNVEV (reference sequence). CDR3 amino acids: CASSFLAADTQYF. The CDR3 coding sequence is TGTGCCAGCAGTTTTCTAGCGGCAGATACGCAGTATTTT.

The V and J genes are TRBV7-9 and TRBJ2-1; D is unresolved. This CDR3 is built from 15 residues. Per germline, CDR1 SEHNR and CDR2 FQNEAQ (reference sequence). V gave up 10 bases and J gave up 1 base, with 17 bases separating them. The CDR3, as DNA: TGTGCCACCGGAGAGGAATATCAATCCTACAATGAGCAGTTCTTC. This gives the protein CATGEEYQSYNEQFF.

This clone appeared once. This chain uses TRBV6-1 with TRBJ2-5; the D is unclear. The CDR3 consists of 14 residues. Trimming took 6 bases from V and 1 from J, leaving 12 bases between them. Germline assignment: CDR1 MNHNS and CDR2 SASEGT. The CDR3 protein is CASRYAVSQETQYF. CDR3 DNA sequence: TGTGCCAGCAGGTATGCGGTGAGCCAAGAGACCCAGTACTTC.

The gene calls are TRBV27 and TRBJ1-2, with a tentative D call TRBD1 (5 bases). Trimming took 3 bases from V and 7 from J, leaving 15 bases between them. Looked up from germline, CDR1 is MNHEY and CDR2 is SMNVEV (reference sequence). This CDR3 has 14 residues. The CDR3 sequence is CASSFGSQGGGYTF. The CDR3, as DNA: TGTGCCAGCAGTTTCGGGTCCCAGGGCGGTGGCTACACCTTC.

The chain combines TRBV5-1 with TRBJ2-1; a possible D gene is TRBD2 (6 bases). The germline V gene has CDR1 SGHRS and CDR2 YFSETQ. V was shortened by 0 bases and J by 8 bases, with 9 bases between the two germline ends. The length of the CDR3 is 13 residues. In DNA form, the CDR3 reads TGCGCCAGCAGCTTGGTCGGGAGCGATGAGCAGTTCTTC. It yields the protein CASSLVGSDEQFF.

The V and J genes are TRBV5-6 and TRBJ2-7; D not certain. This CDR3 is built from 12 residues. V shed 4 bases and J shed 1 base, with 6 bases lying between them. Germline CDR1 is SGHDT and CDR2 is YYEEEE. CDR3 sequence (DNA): TGTGCCAGCAGCCAAGATTCCTACGAGCAGTACTTC. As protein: CASSQDSYEQYF.

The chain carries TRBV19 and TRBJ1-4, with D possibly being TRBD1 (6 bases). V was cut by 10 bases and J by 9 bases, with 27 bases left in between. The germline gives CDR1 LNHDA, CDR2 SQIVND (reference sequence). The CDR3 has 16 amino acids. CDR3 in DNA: TGTGCCACGAGTTTTAAGTGGGGACAAACAGATAAAAAACTGTTTTTT. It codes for CATSFKWGQTDKKLFF.

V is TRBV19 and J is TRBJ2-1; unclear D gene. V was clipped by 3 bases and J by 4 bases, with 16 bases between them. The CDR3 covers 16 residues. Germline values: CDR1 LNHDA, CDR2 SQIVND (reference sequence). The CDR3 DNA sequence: TGTGCCAGTAGTATGGCCTGGAACACTCAGTACAATGAGCAGTTCTTC. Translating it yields CASSMAWNTQYNEQFF.

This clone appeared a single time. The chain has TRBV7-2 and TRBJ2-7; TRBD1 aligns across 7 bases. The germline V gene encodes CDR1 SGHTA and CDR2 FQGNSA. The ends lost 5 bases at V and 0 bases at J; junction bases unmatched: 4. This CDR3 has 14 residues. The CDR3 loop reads CASSPRTGSYEQYF. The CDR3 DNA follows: TGTGCCAGCAGCCCCCGGACAGGCTCCTACGAGCAGTACTTC.